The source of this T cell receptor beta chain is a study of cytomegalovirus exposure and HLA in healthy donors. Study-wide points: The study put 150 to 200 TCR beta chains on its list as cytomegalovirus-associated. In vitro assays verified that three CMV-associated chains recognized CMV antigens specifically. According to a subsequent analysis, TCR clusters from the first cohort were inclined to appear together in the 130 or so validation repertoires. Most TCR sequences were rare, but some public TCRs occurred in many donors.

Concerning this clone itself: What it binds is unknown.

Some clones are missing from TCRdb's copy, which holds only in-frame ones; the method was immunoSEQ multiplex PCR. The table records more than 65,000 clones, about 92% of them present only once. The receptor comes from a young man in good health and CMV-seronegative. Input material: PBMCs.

The CDR3 region is CASSQTGTSGPLSTDTQYF. For the CDR3, the DNA is TGTGCCAGCAGCCAAACCGGGACTAGCGGTCCTTTAAGCACAGATACGCAGTATTTT. V and J are TRBV4-2 and TRBJ2-3; 11 bases fit TRBD2. Germline CDR1 is LGHNA and CDR2 is YNFKEQ. The CDR3 sequence is 19 residues long. V trimming: 2 bases; J trimming: 0 bases; junction bases outside the gene matches: 10.